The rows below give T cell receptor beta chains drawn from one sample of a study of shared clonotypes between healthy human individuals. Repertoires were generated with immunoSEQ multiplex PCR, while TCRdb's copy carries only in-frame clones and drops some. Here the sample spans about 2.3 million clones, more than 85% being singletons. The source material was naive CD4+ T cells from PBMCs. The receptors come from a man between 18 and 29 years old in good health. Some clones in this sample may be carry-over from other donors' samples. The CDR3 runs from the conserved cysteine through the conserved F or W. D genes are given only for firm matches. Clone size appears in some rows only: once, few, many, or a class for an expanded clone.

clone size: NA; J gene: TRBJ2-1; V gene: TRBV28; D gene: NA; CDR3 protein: CASSLPGVGNEQFF; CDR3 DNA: TGTGCCAGCAGTTTGCCAGGGGTAGGCAATGAGCAGTTCTTC
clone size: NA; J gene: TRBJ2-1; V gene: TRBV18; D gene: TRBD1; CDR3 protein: CASSPVIGGDEQFF; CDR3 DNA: TGTGCCAGCTCACCAGTGATAGGGGGCGATGAGCAGTTCTTC
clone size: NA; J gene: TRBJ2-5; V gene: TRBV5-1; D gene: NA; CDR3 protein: CASSLGGNTETQYF; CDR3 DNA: TGCGCCAGCAGCTTGGGGGGCAATACGGAGACCCAGTACTTC
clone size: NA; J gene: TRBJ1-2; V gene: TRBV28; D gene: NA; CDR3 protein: CTSSLGAGKGYTF; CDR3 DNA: TGTACCAGCAGTTTAGGCGCCGGAAAGGGCTACACCTTC
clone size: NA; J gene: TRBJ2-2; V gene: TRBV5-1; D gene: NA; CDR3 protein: CASSLGDANTGELFF; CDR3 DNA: TGCGCCAGCAGCTTAGGCGACGCGAACACCGGGGAGCTGTTTTTT
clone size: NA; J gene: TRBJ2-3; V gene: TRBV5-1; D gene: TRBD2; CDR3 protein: CASSQRDSTDTQYF; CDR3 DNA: TGCGCCAGCAGCCAGCGGGACAGCACAGATACGCAGTATTTT
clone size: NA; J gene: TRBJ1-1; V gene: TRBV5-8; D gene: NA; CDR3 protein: CASSFDPSTEAFF; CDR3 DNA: TGTGCCAGCAGCTTTGATCCTTCCACTGAAGCTTTCTTT
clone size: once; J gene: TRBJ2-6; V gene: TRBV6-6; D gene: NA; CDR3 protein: CASSYSFSSGANVLTF; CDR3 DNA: TGTGCCAGCAGTTACTCATTCAGCTCTGGGGCCAACGTCCTGACTTTC
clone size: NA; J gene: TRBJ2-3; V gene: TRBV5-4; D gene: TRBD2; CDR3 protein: CASTSRTSGRASTDTQYF; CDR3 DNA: TGTGCCAGCACCTCTCGGACTAGCGGGAGGGCTAGCACAGATACGCAGTATTTT
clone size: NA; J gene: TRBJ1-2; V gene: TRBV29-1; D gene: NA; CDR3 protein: CSVLITGGDYGYTF; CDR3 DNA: TGCAGCGTCCTAATTACCGGCGGGGACTATGGCTACACCTTC
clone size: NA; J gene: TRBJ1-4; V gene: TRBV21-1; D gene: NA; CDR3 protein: CASSQQGKVDEKLFF; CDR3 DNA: TGTGCCAGCAGCCAACAGGGGAAGGTAGATGAAAAACTGTTTTTT
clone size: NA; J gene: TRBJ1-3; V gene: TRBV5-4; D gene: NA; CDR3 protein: CASSFYRQISTIYF; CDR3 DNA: TGTGCCAGCAGCTTCTATCGTCAGATAAGCACCATATATTTT
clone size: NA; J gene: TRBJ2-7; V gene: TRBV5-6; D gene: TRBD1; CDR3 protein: CASSLDRGQGEQYF; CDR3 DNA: TGTGCCAGCAGCCTGGACAGGGGGCAGGGGGAGCAGTACTTC
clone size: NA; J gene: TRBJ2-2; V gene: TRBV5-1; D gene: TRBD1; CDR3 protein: CASRQGQVAGELFF; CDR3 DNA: TGCGCCAGCAGGCAGGGACAGGTGGCCGGGGAGCTGTTTTTT
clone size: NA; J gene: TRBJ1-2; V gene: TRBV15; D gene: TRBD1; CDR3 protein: CATSRGTGQGYTF; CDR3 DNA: TGTGCCACCAGCAGAGGGACAGGTCAGGGCTACACCTTC
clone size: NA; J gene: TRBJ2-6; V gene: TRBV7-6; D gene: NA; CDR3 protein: CASSFVPGRTGANVLTF; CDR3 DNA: TGTGCCAGCAGCTTTGTCCCCGGCAGAACTGGGGCCAACGTCCTGACTTTC
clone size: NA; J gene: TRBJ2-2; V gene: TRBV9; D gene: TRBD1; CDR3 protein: CASSAGQGVYGELFF; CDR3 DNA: TGTGCCAGCAGCGCGGGACAGGGGGTCTACGGGGAGCTGTTTTTT
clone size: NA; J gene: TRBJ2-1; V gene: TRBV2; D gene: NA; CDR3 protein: CASSGAAPLGGEQFF; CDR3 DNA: TGTGCCAGCAGTGGGGCGGCTCCCCTCGGGGGTGAGCAGTTCTTC
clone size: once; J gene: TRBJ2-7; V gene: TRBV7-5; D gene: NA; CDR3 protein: CARSYSTGGGEQYF; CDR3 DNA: TGTGCCAGAAGCTACTCGACAGGTGGTGGCGAGCAGTACTTC
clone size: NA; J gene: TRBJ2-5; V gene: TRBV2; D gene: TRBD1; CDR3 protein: CASKEDRPQETQYF; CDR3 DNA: TGTGCCAGCAAAGAGGACAGGCCCCAAGAGACCCAGTACTTC
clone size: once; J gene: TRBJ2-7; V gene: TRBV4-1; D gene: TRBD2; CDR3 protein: CASSQTSGRPLEQYF; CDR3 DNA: TGCGCCAGCAGCCAAACAAGCGGGAGACCTTTAGAGCAGTACTTC
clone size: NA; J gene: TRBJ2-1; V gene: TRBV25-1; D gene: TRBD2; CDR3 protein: CASSEYLIRGRAANEQFF; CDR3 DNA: TGTGCCAGCAGTGAATATTTGATCCGCGGGAGGGCCGCCAATGAGCAGTTCTTC
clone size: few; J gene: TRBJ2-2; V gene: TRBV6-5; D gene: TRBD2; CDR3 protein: CVVTSGNTGELFF; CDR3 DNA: TGTGTCGTGACTAGCGGAAACACCGGGGAGCTGTTTTTT
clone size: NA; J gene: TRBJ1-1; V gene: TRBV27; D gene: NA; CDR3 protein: CASNRGLNTEAFF; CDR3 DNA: TGTGCCAGCAATCGCGGGCTGAACACTGAAGCTTTCTTT
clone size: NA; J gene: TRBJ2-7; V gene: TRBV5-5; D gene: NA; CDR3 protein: CASNLFYEQYF; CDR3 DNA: TGTGCCAGCAACCTATTCTACGAGCAGTACTTC
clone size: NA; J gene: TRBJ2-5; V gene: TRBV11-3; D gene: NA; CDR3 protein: CASARAHQETQYF; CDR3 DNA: TGTGCCAGCGCAAGAGCGCACCAAGAGACCCAGTACTTC
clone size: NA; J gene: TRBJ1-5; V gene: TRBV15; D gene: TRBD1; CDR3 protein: CATSKIQGIRGNQPQHF; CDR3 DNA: TGTGCCACCAGCAAAATACAGGGGATTCGAGGCAATCAGCCCCAGCATTTT
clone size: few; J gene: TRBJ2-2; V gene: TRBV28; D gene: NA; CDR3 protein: CASRLSGELFF; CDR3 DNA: TGTGCCAGCAGACTTTCCGGGGAGCTGTTTTTT
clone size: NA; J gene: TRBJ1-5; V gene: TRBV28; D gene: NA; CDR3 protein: CASSPPGVNQPQHF; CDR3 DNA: TGTGCCAGCAGTCCGCCTGGAGTGAATCAGCCCCAGCATTTT
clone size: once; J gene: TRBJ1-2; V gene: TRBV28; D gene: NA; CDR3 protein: CASRNTDYGYTF; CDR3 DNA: TGTGCCAGCAGAAATACGGACTATGGCTACACCTTC
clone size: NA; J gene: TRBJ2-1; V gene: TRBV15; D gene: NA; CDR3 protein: CATSRDWLEGGQFF; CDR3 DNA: TGTGCCACCAGCAGAGATTGGCTGGAGGGGGGGCAGTTCTTC
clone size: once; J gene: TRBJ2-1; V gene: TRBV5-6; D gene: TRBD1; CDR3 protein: CASSLAPQGAYNEQFF; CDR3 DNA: TGTGCCAGCAGCTTGGCCCCGCAGGGGGCTTACAATGAGCAGTTCTTC
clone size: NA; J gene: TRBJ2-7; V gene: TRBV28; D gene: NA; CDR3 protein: CASIHRAGKTYEQYF; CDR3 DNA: TGTGCCAGCATCCACCGAGCAGGAAAAACCTACGAGCAGTACTTC
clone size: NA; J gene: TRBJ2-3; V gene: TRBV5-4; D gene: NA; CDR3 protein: CASSFPGSRADTQYF; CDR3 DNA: TGTGCCAGCAGCTTTCCGGGATCGAGGGCAGATACGCAGTATTTT
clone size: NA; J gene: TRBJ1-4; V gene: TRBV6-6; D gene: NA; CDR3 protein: CASNSDGNEKLFF; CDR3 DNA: TGTGCCAGCAATTCGGACGGAAATGAAAAACTGTTTTTT
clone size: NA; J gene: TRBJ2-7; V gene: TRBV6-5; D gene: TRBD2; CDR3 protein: CASSPSGSSYEQYF; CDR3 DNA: TGTGCCAGCAGTCCCAGCGGGAGCTCCTACGAGCAGTACTTC
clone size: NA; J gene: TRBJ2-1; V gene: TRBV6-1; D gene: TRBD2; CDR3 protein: CASSDSGRSYNEQFF; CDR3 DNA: TGTGCCAGCAGTGATAGCGGGAGGTCCTACAATGAGCAGTTCTTC
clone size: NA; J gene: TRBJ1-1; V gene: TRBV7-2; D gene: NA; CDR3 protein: CASSFDSDTEAFF; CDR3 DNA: TGTGCCAGCAGCTTTGACAGTGACACTGAAGCTTTCTTT
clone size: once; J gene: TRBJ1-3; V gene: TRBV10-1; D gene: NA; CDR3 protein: CASSDGFGNTIYF; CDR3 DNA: TGCGCCAGCAGTGACGGGTTTGGAAACACCATATATTTT
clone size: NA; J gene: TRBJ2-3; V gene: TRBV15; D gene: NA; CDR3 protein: CATSRDFRQRADTQYF; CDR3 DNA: TGTGCCACCAGCAGAGACTTCCGTCAGCGGGCAGATACGCAGTATTTT
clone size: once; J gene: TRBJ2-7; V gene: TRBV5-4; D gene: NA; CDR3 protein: CASSRGGESSYEQYF; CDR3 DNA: TGTGCCAGCAGCCGAGGGGGAGAAAGCTCCTACGAGCAGTACTTC
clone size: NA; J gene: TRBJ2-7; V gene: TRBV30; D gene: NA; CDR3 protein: CAWNTQGGEQYF; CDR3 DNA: TGTGCCTGGAACACACAGGGAGGCGAGCAGTACTTC
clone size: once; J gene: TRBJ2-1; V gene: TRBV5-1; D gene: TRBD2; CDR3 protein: CASSSNGGSSYNEQFF; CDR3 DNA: TGCGCCAGCAGCTCTAACGGGGGGAGCTCCTACAATGAGCAGTTCTTC
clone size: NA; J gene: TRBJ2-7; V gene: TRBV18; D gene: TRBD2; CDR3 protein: CASSPGLAGAYEQYF; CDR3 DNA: TGTGCCAGCTCACCGGGACTAGCGGGGGCCTACGAGCAGTACTTC